This TCR beta chain appears in the sequencing data of a study of breast tumors, draining lymph nodes, adjacent tissues. CDR1 and CDR2 (germline): SGHNT, YENEEA. Between the trimmed V and J ends, which lost 4 bases and 0 bases, there was a span of 17 bases. The CDR3 totals 17 residues. The lymph nodes were axillary draining lymph nodes from breast cancer patients. TCRdb redid the calling of the multiplex PCR reads with MiXCR, one entry per CDR3 protein. The table includes about 180,000 distinct CDR3 sequences, roughly 30% detected once. A note on this clonotype: What it recognizes is unknown.

Whole-study results and caveats: Tumors had less TCR diversity than lymph nodes, more than nontumor tissue. Most tumor T cells seemingly derive from lymph node, then expand in tumor.

The V and J genes are TRBV11-3 and TRBJ2-3; a possible D gene is TRBD1 (6 bases). Sequences were obtained from axillary lymph node tissue. The source of this sequence is a female donor with breast cancer. Some clones in this sample may be carry-over from other donors' samples. Written as DNA, the CDR3 is TGTGCCAGCAGCTCACCCATTACAGGGCCTAGCACAGATACGCAGTATTTT. This sequence encodes CASSSPITGPSTDTQYF. The entire variable domain, with the rest obtained from reference TRBV11-3 and TRBJ2-3, is as follows: EAGVVQSPRYKIIEKKQPVAFWCNPISGHNTLYWYLQNLGQGPELLIRYENEEAVDDSQLPKDRFSAERLKGVDSTLKIQPAELGDSAVYLCASSSPITGPSTDTQYFGPGTRLTVL.